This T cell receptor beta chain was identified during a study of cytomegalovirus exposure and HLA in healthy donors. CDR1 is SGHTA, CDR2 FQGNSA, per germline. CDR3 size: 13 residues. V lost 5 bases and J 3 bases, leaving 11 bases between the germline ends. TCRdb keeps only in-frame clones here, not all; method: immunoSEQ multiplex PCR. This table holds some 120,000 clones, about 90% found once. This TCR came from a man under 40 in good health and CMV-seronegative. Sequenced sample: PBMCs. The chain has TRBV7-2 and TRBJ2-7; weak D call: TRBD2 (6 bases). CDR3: CASSQGGIYEQYF. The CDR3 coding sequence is TGTGCCAGCAGCCAAGGAGGGATCTACGAGCAGTACTTC. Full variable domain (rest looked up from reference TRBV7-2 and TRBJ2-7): GAGVSQSPSNKVTEKGKDVELRCDPISGHTALYWYRQSLGQGLEFLIYFQGNSAPDKSGLPSDRFSAERTGGSVSTLTIQRTQQEDSAVYLCASSQGGIYEQYFGPGTRLTVT.